This note documents a single T cell receptor beta chain sequence. The antigen remains unidentified. The germline gene is not matched at one end of the junction; a read error may be the cause. A single record per CDR3 protein comes from TCRdb applying MiXCR to the reads. Altogether around 900,000 distinct CDR3 sequences are present, 30% to 40% being singletons, with the ten largest covering around an eighth. The sample is drawn from a study of T cell repertoires in cytomegalovirus infection. As for the study in general: Recently identified HLA-C-restricted CMV epitopes were among the peptides used.

Per the germline V gene, CDR1 is SGDLS and CDR2 is YYNGEE. CDR3 length: 9 amino acids. The TCR comes from a human donor in good health (CMV status not recorded). Some clones in this sample may be carry-over from other donors' samples. The rearrangement links TRBV9 to TRBJ1-2; a weak D match, TRBD1 (5 bases). Sequences were derived from cultured CD8+ T cells from PBMCs, sampled from culture after CMV antigen stimulation. CDR3 sequence reads: CASPTVKDF. The CDR3, as DNA: TGTGCCAGCCCGACAGTGAAAGACTTC. Filled out from reference TRBV9 and TRBJ1-2, the complete variable domain reads DSGVTQTPKHLITATGQRVTLRCSPRSGDLSVYWYQQSLDQGLQFLIQYYNGEERAKGNILERFSAQQFPDLHSELNLSSLELGDSALYFCASPTVKDFGSGTRLTVV.